The next 29 T cell receptor beta chains were all read from a single sample in a study of cytomegalovirus exposure and HLA in healthy donors. Primers for the PCR totalled 60 Vbeta and 13 Jbeta. The protocol was immunoSEQ multiplex PCR, while the TCRdb copy is restricted to in-frame clones and leaves out a portion. The sample yields about 140,000 clones, around three fifths seen once. Sequences were obtained from PBMCs. These TCRs come from a male donor in good health and CMV-seronegative.

The chain links TRBV11-2 to TRBJ1-2; 10 bases match TRBD1. Germline V gene data show CDR1 as SGHAT and CDR2 as FQNNGV. With 3 bases clipped from V and 2 bases from J, the junction kept 6 bases outside the gene matches. The CDR3 consists of 16 residues. For the CDR3, the DNA is TGTGCCAGCAGCTTGAGGTCGGGACAGGGGAACTATGGCTACACCTTC. Encoded protein: CASSLRSGQGNYGYTF.

This clone was found a few times. The chain couples TRBV5-1 to TRBJ2-1; 9 bases line up with TRBD2. V lost 1 base, J lost 9 bases, and 8 bases stayed unmatched. The CDR3 is made up of 15 amino acids. Germline V gene data show CDR1 as SGHRS and CDR2 as YFSETQ. The CDR3 spells CASSLSVSGGFEQFF. In DNA, the CDR3 is TGCGCCAGCAGCTTGTCGGTTAGCGGGGGCTTTGAGCAGTTCTTC.

V usage is TRBV7-2 and J usage is TRBJ1-6; TRBD1 is a possible D gene (6 bases). The CDR3 loop spans 19 amino acids. Germline assignment: CDR1 SGHTA and CDR2 FQGNSA. V was shortened by 5 bases and J by 2 bases, with 22 bases between the two germline ends. CDR3 protein: CASSLGEGEWGTYNSPLHF. The DNA for the CDR3 is TGTGCCAGCAGCCTCGGGGAGGGGGAATGGGGAACCTATAATTCACCCCTCCACTTT.

The rearrangement uses TRBV6-5 and TRBJ2-5; the D is unclear. The J call may be mistaken, given a closer DNA end match to TRBJ2-7. The CDR3 contains 13 residues. In germline, CDR1 is MNHEY, CDR2 SVGAGI. The CDR3 DNA reads as TGTGCCAGCAGTTACTCCTACAACTACGAGCAGTACTTC. It is translated as CASSYSYNYEQYF.

This clone turned up a few times. The chain uses TRBV27 and TRBJ2-1; 7 nucleotides align to TRBD2. J lost 0 bases, V lost 0 bases, and 8 bases had no gene match. The CDR3 has 18 amino acids. Germline assignment: CDR1 MNHEY and CDR2 SMNVEV (reference sequence). The CDR3 DNA sequence: TGTGCCAGCAGTTTATCAGGAGTGCGGGGGTTCTCCTACAATGAGCAGTTCTTC. Translating it yields CASSLSGVRGFSYNEQFF.

The chain combines TRBV7-3 with TRBJ1-1, with D possibly being TRBD1 (5 bases). The V gene's germline CDR1 is SGHTA and CDR2 FQGTGA. Deletions cut 1 base from V and 0 bases from J, with 12 bases between. This CDR3 region has 16 residues. The CDR3 is CASSLSFTRVNTEAFF. The CDR3 DNA follows: TGTGCCAGCAGCTTAAGCTTTACCAGGGTGAACACTGAAGCTTTCTTT.

The V call is TRBV15, the J call TRBJ1-6; 8 bases line up with TRBD1. V lost 0 bases and J lost 6; bases outside the gene matches: 4. This CDR3 is 16 amino acids long. Germline values: CDR1 LNHNV, CDR2 YYDKDF (reference sequence). Here the CDR3 reads CATSRDAGGGNSPLHF. The CDR3 nucleotides are TGTGCCACCAGCAGAGACGCAGGGGGCGGTAATTCACCCCTCCACTTT.

V is TRBV7-2 and J is TRBJ1-2; 7 bases are shared with TRBD1. V was pared by 5 bases and J by 0 bases, with 9 bases of the junction left unmatched. CDR1 is SGHTA and CDR2 is FQGNSA in the germline V gene. The CDR3 has 16 residues. The CDR3 coding sequence is TGTGCCAGCAGCCGGGACAGCACCACCTCTAACTATGGCTACACCTTC. It translates to CASSRDSTTSNYGYTF.

The CDR3 is CASSRQGDNEQFF. The CDR3 region has the DNA TGTGCCAGCTCACGCCAGGGCGACAATGAGCAGTTCTTC. This chain connects TRBV18 to TRBJ2-1; D perhaps matches TRBD1 (5 bases). From germline, CDR1 is KGHSH and CDR2 LQKENI. The ends were cut back, 4 bases at V and 5 bases at J, with 9 bases in the middle. The CDR3 runs 13 residues.

This clone turned up a few times. The rearrangement joins TRBV11-2 to TRBJ2-5; weak D call: TRBD2 (5 bases). With 5 bases removed from V and 5 bases from J, the gap between germline ends came to 21 bases. This CDR3 has 16 residues. Per the germline V gene, CDR1 is SGHAT and CDR2 is FQNNGV. CDR3 sequence reads: CASSPKGLGDGETQYF. The CDR3 DNA follows: TGTGCCAGCAGCCCTAAAGGCCTCGGGGATGGGGAGACCCAGTACTTC.

This clone was detected only a few times. The chain recombines TRBV10-2 with TRBJ2-2; D remains ambiguous. Germline lookup yields CDR1 WSHSY and CDR2 SAAADI. V lost 8 bases to trimming and J lost 7 bases, with 5 bases between them. This CDR3 region has 10 residues. This CDR3 reads CASSRGELFF. CDR3 coding DNA: TGCGCCAGCTCTCGCGGGGAGCTGTTTTTT.

The chain couples TRBV5-8 to TRBJ2-5, with 9 nucleotides matching TRBD2. The trim removed 2 bases at V and 0 bases at J, leaving 8 bases unmatched. The V gene's germline CDR1 is SGHTS and CDR2 YDEGEE. The CDR3 is 17 residues long. The CDR3 protein is CASSLGLAGTYQETQYF. The DNA of the CDR3 is TGTGCCAGCAGCTTAGGCCTAGCGGGGACGTACCAAGAGACCCAGTACTTC.

This clone came up a few times. J is TRBJ1-2 and V is TRBV5-1; D uncertain. The V gene's germline CDR1 is SGHRS and CDR2 YFSETQ. With 7 bases removed from V and 4 bases from J, the gap between germline ends came to 11 bases. The CDR3 totals 12 residues. The CDR3 DNA reads as TGCGCCAGCGCGGGTACGTCCTATGGCTACACCTTC. Amino acids: CASAGTSYGYTF.

The sample holds a few counts of this clone. The V gene is TRBV30, the J gene TRBJ2-7; possible D gene TRBD1, 6 bases. This CDR3 contains 15 residues. Trimming stripped 1 base from V and 6 bases from J, with 19 bases between. Germline V gene sequence: CDR1 GTSNPN, CDR2 SVGIG (reference sequence). CDR3 region: CAWSGLQAGAGEQYF. CDR3 sequence (DNA): TGTGCCTGGAGTGGTCTCCAGGCAGGGGCGGGCGAGCAGTACTTC.

This clone was detected only a few times. The chain recombines TRBV29-1 with TRBJ1-6; no firm D call. The CDR3 consists of 14 residues. Trimming removed 2 bases at V and 7 bases at J, with 12 bases between. Germline V gives CDR1 SQVTM, CDR2 ANQGSEA. CDR3 in amino acids: CSVEPLPRNSPLHF. The CDR3, as DNA: TGCAGCGTTGAACCCCTCCCGAGGAATTCACCCCTCCACTTT.

The chain joins TRBV27 to TRBJ2-7; 7 positions match TRBD1. V lost 6 bases and J lost 2; bases outside the gene matches: 7. Germline V gene lookup returns CDR1 MNHEY and CDR2 SMNVEV (reference sequence). This CDR3 spans 14 amino acids. This CDR3 is CASSSWDSPYEQYF. In nucleotides, the CDR3 is TGTGCCAGCAGCTCCTGGGACAGCCCCTACGAGCAGTACTTC.

This clone has only a few counts. The CDR3 sequence is CAISETGGDEKLFF. For the CDR3, the DNA is TGTGCCATCAGCGAGACAGGGGGCGATGAAAAACTGTTTTTT. The V and J genes are TRBV10-3 and TRBJ1-4; TRBD1 aligns across 10 bases. The CDR3 spans 14 residues. Germline V gene lookup returns CDR1 ENHRY and CDR2 SYGVKD. Trimming took 6 bases from V and 6 from J; bases not matched to a gene: 4.

The chain carries TRBV7-8 and TRBJ1-2, with D tentatively TRBD1 (6 bases). CDR3 length: 14 amino acids. Trimming took 5 bases from V and 1 from J, leaving 11 bases between them. CDR1 and CDR2 from the germline V gene are SGHVS and FQNEAQ. The CDR3 region is CASSRTVLNYGYTF. For the CDR3, the DNA is TGTGCCAGCAGCCGGACAGTCCTTAACTATGGCTACACCTTC.

The rearrangement joins TRBV15 to TRBJ1-1; perhaps TRBD1 as D (6 bases). The germline V and J ends were trimmed by 8 bases and 0 bases, with 16 bases remaining between them. CDR1 is LNHNV and CDR2 is YYDKDF in the germline V gene (reference sequence). The CDR3 has 15 amino acids. This CDR3 reads CATVDSSGMNTEAFF. CDR3 sequence (DNA): TGTGCCACCGTGGACAGCTCAGGAATGAACACTGAAGCTTTCTTT.

The chain couples TRBV30 to TRBJ1-1; 9 bases are a match to TRBD1. The CDR3 length is 13 residues. From germline, CDR1 is GTSNPN and CDR2 SVGIG (reference sequence). The J segment lost 10 bases and the V segment lost 5 bases, leaving 11 bases of the junction unmatched. The CDR3 region has the DNA TGTGCCTGGCAACAGGGGGCGAGCGGTAGAGCTTTCTTT. It codes for CAWQQGASGRAFF.

The chain combines TRBV7-3 with TRBJ2-4; D unclear. The V end lost 5 bases, the J end lost 6 bases, and 11 bases lay between the germline ends. The germline CDR1 and CDR2 sequences are SGHTA and FQGTGA. The CDR3 has 13 residues. DNA of the CDR3: TGTGCCAGCAGCCCTAACCGAGGAAACATTCAGTACTTC. Translated: CASSPNRGNIQYF.

The chain has TRBV4-2 and TRBJ1-2; TRBD1 might be the D (5 bases). The CDR3 has 15 residues. Germline lookup yields CDR1 LGHNA and CDR2 YNFKEQ. Between the trimmed V and J ends, which lost 0 bases and 1 base, there was a span of 9 bases. The CDR3: CASSQEGTFNYGYTF. In DNA, the CDR3 is TGTGCCAGCAGCCAAGAAGGGACTTTTAACTATGGCTACACCTTC.

The chain has TRBV6-1 and TRBJ2-7; 7 bases line up with TRBD1. CDR3 size: 14 residues. The J segment lost 3 bases and the V segment lost 7 bases, leaving 9 bases of the junction unmatched. Germline V gives CDR1 MNHNS, CDR2 SASEGT. CDR3 sequence reads: CASKEDRNFYEQYF. The DNA for the CDR3 is TGTGCCAGCAAAGAGGACAGGAACTTCTACGAGCAGTACTTC.

Turning to this clone: Since the CDR3 does not end with the conserved phenylalanine or tryptophan, this likely comes from a read error. V gene TRBV7-9 combines with J gene TRBJ1-1, with D tentatively TRBD1 (6 bases). Deletions cut 2 bases from V and 0 bases from J, with 10 bases between. The CDR3 is 15 amino acids. Germline V CDR1 and CDR2: SEHNR, FQNEAQ (reference sequence). CDR3 DNA sequence: TGTGCCAGCAGCTTACGGCAGGGGATGAACACTGAAGCTTTCTCT. Its translation is CASSLRQGMNTEAFS.

The chain has TRBV5-6 and TRBJ2-3; TRBD2 matches 13 bases. Germline V CDR1 and CDR2: SGHDT, YYEEEE. CDR3 length: 17 residues. V was pared by 1 base and J by 1 base, with 3 bases of the junction left unmatched. CDR3 DNA sequence: TGTGCCAGCAGCTTGATCGGACTAGCGGGGGGCACAGATACGCAGTATTTT. This translates into CASSLIGLAGGTDTQYF.

Concerning this clone itself: Mismatch with germline at one junction end may stem from a read error. Other nucleotide sequences in the sample specify the same CDR3. The V gene is TRBV6-6, the J gene TRBJ1-2; D might be TRBD1 (6 bases). Per the germline V gene, CDR1 is MNHNY and CDR2 is SVGAGI (reference sequence). CDR3 length: 13 residues. The DNA for the CDR3 is TGTGCCAGCAGTACTTCCGGACAGAATGGCTACACTTTC. It yields the protein CASSTSGQNGYTF.

In its sample, this clone was seen once. Different DNA sequences within this sample yield the same CDR3. V usage is TRBV18 and J usage is TRBJ1-3; possible D gene TRBD1, 6 bases. V dropped 3 bases and J dropped 0 bases, with 9 bases sitting between them. Germline CDR1 KGHSH, CDR2 LQKENI. This CDR3 is built from 15 residues. Written as DNA, the CDR3 is TGTGCCAGCTCACCGGACAGAAGCTCTGGAAACACCATATATTTT. Protein sequence: CASSPDRSSGNTIYF. Together with reference TRBV18 and TRBJ1-3, the CDR3 gives the full variable domain: NAGVMQNPRHLVRRRGQEARLRCSPMKGHSHVYWYRQLPEEGLKFMVYLQKENIIDESGMPKERFSAEFPKEGPSILRIQQVVRGDSAAYFCASSPDRSSGNTIYFGEGSWLTVV.

This clone was counted between two and nine times. The chain is built from TRBV7-2 and TRBJ2-7; TRBD1 aligns across 8 bases. CDR3 length: 14 amino acids. Unmatched junction bases numbered 4, after V lost 3 bases and J lost 3 bases. CDR1 is SGHTA, CDR2 FQGNSA, per germline. This chain's CDR3 is CASSFDRGGYEQYF. CDR3 coding DNA: TGTGCCAGCAGCTTCGACAGGGGAGGCTACGAGCAGTACTTC.

The gene calls are TRBV2 and TRBJ1-1; the match to TRBD1 covers 7 bases. The CDR3 has 13 amino acids. Germline V CDR1 and CDR2: SNHLY, FYNNEI. After removal of 7 bases from V and 5 bases from J, the junction contained 7 bases not matched to a gene. CDR3 amino acids: CASTGDSGTEAFF. CDR3 DNA sequence: TGTGCCAGCACCGGGGACAGCGGAACTGAAGCTTTCTTT.